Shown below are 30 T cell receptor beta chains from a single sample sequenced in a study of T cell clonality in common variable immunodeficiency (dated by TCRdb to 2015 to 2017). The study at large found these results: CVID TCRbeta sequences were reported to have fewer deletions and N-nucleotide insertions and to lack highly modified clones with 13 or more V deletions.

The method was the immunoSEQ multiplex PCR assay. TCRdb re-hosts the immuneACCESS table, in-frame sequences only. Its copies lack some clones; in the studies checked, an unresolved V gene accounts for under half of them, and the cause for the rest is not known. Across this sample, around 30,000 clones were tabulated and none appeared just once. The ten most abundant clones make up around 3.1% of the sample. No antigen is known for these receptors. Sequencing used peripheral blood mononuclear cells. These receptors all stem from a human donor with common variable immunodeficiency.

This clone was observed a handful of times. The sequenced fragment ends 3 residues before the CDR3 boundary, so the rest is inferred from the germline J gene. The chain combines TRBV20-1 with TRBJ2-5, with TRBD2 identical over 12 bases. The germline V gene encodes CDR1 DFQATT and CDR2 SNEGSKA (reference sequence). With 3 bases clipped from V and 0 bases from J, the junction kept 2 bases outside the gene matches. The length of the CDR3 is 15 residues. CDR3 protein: CSARRLAGDQETQYF. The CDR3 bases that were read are TGCAGTGCTAGGCGACTAGCGGGGGACCAAGAGACC.

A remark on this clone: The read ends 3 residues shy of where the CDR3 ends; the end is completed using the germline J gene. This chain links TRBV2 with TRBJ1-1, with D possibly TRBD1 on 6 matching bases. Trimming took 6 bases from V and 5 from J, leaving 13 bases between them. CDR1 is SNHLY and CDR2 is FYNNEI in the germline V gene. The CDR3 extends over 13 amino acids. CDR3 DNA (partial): TGTGCCAGCAGAGAGAGGGGGTCAACTGAA. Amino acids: CASRERGSTE. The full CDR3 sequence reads CASRERGSTEAFF.

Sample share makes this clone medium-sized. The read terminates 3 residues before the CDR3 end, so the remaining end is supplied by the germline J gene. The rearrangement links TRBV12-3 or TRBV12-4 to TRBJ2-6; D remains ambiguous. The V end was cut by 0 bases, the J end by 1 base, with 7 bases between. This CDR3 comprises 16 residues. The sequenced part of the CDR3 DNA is TGTGCCAGCAGTTTAGCAGGGTTTTCTGGGGCCAACGTC. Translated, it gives CASSLAGFSGANV. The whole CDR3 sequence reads CASSLAGFSGANVLTF.

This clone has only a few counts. CDR3 bases read: TGTGCCAGCTCTCAAAACCAGGGGAACACTGAA. Translation: CASSQNQGNTE. The CDR3 in its entirety is CASSQNQGNTEAFF. The chain joins TRBV18 to TRBJ1-1, with D possibly matching TRBD1 (5 bases). The observed sequence ends 3 residues before the CDR3 terminus, with the missing tail filled in from the germline J gene. The germline V gene has CDR1 KGHSH and CDR2 LQKENI. This CDR3 comprises 14 residues. Trimming took off 6 bases at V and 1 base at J, with 12 bases between the two ends.

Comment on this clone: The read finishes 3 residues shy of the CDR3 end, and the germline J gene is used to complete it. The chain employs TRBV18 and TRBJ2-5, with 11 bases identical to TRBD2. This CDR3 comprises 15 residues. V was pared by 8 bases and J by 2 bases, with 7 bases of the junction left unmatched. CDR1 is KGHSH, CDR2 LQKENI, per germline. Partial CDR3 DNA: TGTGCCAGCACCTCGGGACTAGCGGAACAAGAGACC. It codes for CASTSGLAEQET. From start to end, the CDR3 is CASTSGLAEQETQYF.

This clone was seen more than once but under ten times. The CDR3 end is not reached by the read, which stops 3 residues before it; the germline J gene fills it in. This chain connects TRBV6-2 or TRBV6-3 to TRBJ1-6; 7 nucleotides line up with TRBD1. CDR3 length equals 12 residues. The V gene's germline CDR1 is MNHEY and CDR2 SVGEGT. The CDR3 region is CASSSGQPPLHF. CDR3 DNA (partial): TGTGCCAGCAGTTCGGGACAGCCCCCC.

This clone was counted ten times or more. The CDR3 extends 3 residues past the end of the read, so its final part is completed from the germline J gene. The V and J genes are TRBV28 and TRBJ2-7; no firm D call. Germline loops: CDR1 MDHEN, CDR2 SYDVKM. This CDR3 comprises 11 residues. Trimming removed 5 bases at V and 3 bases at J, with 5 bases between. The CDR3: CASSPHYEQYF. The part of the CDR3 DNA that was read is TGTGCCAGCAGTCCCCACTACGAG.

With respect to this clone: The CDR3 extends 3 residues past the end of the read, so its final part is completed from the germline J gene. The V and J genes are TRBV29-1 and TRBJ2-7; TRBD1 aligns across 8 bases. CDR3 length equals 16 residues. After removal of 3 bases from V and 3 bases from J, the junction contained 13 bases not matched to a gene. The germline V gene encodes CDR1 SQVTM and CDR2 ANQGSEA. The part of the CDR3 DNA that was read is TGCAGCGTTGAGGGGGTGCGTGACAGGGGATTCTACGAG. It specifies CSVEGVRDRGFYE. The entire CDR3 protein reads CSVEGVRDRGFYEQYF.

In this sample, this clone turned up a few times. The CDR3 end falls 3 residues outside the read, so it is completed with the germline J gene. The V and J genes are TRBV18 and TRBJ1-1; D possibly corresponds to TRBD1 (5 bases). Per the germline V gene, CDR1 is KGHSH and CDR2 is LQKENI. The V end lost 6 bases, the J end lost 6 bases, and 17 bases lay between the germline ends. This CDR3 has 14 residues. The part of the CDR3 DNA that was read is TGTGCCAGCTCCCGGACCGGGGGGGGGTCTGAA. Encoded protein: CASSRTGGGSE. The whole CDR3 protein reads CASSRTGGGSEAFF.

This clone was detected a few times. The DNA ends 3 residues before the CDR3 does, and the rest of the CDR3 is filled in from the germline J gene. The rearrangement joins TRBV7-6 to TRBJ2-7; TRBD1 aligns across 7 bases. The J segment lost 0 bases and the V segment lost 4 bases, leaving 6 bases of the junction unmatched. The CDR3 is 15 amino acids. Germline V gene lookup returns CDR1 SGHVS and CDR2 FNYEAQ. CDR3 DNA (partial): TGTGCCAGCAGCTCCACGGGACAGAGCTCCTACGAG. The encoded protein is CASSSTGQSSYE. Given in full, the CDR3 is CASSSTGQSSYEQYF.

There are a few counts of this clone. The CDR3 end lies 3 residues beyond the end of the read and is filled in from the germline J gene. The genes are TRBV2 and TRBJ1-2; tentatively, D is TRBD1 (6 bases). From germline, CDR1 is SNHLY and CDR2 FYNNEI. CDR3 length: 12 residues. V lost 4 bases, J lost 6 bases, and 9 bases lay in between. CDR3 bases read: TGTGCCAGCAGTGTCTACAGGGATGGC. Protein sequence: CASSVYRDG. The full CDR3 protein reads CASSVYRDGYTF.

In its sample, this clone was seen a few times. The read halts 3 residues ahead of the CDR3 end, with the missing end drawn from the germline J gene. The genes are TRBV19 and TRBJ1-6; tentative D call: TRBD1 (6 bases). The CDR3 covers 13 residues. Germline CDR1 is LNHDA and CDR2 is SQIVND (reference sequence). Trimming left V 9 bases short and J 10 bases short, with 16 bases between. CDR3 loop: CASGTGRGSPLHF. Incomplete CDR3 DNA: TGTGCCAGCGGAACAGGGCGGGGGTCACCC.

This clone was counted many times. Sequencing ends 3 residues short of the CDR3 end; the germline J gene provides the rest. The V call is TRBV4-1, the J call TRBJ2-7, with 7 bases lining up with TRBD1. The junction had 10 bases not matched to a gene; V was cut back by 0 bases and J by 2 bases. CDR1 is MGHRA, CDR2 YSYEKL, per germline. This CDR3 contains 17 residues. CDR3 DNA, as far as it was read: TGCGCCAGCAGCCAAGAACCCTATGACAGGGTTCCCTACGAG. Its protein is CASSQEPYDRVPYE. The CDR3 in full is CASSQEPYDRVPYEQYF.

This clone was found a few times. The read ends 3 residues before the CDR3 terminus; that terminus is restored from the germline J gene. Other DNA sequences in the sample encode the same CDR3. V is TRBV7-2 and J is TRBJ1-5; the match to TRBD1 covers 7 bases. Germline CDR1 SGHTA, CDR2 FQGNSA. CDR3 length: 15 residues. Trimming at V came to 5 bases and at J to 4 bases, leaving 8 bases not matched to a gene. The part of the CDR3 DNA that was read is TGTGCCAGCAGCAGTTACAGGGGAGGGAATCAGCCC. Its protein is CASSSYRGGNQP. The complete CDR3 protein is CASSSYRGGNQPQHF.

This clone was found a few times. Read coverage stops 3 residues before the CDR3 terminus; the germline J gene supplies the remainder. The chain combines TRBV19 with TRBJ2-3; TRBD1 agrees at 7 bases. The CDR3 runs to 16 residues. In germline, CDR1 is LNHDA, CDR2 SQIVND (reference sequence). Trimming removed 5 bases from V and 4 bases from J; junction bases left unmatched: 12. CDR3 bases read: TGTGCCAGTAGTTTTGACCGGGACAGAGGGGCAGATACG. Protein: CASSFDRDRGADT. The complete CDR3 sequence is CASSFDRDRGADTQYF.

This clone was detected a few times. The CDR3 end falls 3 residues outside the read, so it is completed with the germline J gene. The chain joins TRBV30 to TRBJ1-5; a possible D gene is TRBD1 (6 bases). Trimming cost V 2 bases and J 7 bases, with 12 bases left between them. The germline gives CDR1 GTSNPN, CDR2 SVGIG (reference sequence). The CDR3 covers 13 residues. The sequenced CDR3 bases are TGTGCCTGGAGTTTGGGGGCTTGGCAGCCC. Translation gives CAWSLGAWQP. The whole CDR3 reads CAWSLGAWQPQHF.

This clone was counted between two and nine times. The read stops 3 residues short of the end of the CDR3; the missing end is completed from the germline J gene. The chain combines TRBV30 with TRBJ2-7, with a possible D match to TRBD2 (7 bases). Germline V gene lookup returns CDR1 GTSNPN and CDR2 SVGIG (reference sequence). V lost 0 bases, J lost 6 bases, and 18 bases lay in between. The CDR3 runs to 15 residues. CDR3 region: CAWSVRGRIETEQYF. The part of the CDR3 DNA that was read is TGTGCCTGGAGTGTGCGGGGGCGGATCGAAACCGAG.

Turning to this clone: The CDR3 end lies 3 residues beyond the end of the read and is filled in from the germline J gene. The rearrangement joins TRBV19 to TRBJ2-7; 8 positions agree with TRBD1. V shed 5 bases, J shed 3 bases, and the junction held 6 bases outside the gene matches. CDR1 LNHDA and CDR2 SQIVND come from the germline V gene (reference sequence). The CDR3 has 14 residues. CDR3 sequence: CASSRDRGVYEQYF. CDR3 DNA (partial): TGTGCCAGTAGTCGTGACAGGGGCGTCTACGAG.

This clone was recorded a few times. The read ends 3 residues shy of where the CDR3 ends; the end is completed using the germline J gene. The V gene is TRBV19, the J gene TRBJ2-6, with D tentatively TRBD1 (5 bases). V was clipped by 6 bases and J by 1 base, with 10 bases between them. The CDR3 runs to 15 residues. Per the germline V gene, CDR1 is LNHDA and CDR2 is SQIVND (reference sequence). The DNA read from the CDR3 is TGTGCCAGTAGAGCCAGGGAATCTGGGGCCAACGTC. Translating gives CASRARESGANV. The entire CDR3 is CASRARESGANVLTF.

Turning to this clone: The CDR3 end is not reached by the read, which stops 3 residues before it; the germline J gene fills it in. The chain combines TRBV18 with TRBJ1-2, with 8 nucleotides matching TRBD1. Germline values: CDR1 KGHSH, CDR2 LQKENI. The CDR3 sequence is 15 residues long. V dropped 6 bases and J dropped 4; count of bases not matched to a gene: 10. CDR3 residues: CASSAQGASFYGYTF. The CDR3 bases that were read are TGTGCCAGCTCTGCCCAGGGGGCTTCGTTCTATGGC.

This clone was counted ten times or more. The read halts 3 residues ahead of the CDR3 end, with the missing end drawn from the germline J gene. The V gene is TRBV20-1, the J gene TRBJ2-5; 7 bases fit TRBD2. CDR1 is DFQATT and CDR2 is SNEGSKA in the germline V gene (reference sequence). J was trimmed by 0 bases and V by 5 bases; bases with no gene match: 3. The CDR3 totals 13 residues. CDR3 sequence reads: CSAPGTNQETQYF. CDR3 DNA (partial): TGCAGTGCTCCTGGGACTAACCAAGAGACC.

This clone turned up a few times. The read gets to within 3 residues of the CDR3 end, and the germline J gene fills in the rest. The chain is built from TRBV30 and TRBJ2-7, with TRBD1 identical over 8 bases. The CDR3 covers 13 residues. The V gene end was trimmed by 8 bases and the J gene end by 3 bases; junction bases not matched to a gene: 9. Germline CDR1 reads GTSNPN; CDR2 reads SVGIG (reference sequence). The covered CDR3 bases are TGTGCCGGAGTCCGGGACAGGTTCTACGAG. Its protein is CAGVRDRFYE. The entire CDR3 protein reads CAGVRDRFYEQYF.

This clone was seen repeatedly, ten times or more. CDR3 sequence reads: CASSPTSPWTGYGYTF. The CDR3 DNA, read in part, is TGTGCCAGCAGTCCTACCTCACCATGGACAGGCTATGGC. The V call is TRBV12-3 or TRBV12-4, the J call TRBJ1-2; TRBD1 agrees at 7 bases. The read ends 3 residues before the CDR3 terminus; that terminus is restored from the germline J gene. J lost 4 bases, V lost 5 bases, and 13 bases had no gene match. CDR3 length: 16 residues.

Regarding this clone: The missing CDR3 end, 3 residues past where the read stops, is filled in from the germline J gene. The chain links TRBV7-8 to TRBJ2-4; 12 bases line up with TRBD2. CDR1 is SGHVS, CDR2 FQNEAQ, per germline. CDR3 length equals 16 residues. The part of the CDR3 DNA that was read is TGTGCCAGCAGCTCCCGACTCTTTCTAGCGGGGGGGCTT. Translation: CASSSRLFLAGGL. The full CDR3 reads CASSSRLFLAGGLQYF.

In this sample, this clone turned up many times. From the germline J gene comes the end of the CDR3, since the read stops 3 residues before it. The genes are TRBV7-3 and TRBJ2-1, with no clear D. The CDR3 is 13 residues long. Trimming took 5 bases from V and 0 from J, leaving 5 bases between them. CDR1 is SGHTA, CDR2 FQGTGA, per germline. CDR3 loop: CASSRGSYNEQFF. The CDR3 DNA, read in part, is TGTGCCAGCAGCCGCGGCTCCTACAATGAG.

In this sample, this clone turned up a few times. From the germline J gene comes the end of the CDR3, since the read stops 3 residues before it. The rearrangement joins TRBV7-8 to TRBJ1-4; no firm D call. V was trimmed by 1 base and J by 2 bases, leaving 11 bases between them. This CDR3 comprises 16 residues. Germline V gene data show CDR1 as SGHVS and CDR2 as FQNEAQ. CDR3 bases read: TGTGCCAGCAGCTTAGGGCGGGGTCGGACTAATGAAAAA. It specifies CASSLGRGRTNEK. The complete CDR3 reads CASSLGRGRTNEKLFF.

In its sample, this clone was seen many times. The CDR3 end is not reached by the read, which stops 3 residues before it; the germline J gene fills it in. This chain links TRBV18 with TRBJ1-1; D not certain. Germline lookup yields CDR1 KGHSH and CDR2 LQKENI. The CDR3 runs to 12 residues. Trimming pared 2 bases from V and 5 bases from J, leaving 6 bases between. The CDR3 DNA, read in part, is TGTGCCAGCTCACCAGGCTCAACTGAA. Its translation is CASSPGSTE. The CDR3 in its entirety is CASSPGSTEAFF. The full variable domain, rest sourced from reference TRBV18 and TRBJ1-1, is NAGVMQNPRHLVRRRGQEARLRCSPMKGHSHVYWYRQLPEEGLKFMVYLQKENIIDESGMPKERFSAEFPKEGPSILRIQQVVRGDSAAYFCASSPGSTEAFFGQGTRLTVV.

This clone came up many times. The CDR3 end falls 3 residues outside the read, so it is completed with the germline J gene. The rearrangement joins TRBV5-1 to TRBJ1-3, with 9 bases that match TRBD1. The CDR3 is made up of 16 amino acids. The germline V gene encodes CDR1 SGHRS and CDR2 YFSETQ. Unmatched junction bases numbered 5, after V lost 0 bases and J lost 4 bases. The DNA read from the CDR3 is TGCGCCAGCAGCTTGGGAAACAGGGGGCTGGGAAACACC. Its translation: CASSLGNRGLGNT. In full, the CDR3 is CASSLGNRGLGNTIYF.

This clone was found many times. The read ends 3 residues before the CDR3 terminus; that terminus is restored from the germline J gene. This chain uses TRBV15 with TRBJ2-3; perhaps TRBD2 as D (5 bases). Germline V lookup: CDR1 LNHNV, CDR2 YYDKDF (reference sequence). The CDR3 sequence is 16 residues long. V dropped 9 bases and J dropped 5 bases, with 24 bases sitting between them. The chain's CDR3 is CATAGDLTHRGDTQYF. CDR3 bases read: TGTGCCACGGCCGGGGATTTAACCCATCGGGGAGATACG.

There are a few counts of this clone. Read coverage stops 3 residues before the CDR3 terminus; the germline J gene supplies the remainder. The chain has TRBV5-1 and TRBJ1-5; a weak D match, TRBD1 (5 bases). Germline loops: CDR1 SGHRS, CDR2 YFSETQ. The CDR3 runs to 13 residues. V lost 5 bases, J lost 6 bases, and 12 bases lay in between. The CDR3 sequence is CASRLGESQPQHF. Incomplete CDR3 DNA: TGCGCCAGCAGGTTAGGGGAGAGTCAGCCC.